What follows are 21 T cell receptor beta chains derived from one specimen sequenced in a study of spatial heterogeneity in lung cancer. TCRdb ran MiXCR on the 5' RACE reads and lists one entry per CDR3 protein. The table records about 17,000 distinct CDR3 sequences, around a fifth of them present only once. The time point denotes: sample taken at primary tumor resection. Unsorted tumor, nontumor lung tissue or cryopreserved PBMC supplied the whole RNA. Here the sequenced sample was PBMCs, taken at surgery. These receptors originate from a female donor with early-stage non-small cell lung cancer.

This clonotype was counted at least ten times. The CDR3, as DNA: TGTGCCAGCAGTTTAATCCAGAGCTCCTACAATGAGCAGTTCTTC. Translating gives CASSLIQSSYNEQFF. The chain joins TRBV28 to TRBJ2-1; D not certain. The CDR3 covers 15 residues. V lost 2 bases, J lost 0 bases, and 8 bases lay in between. The germline V gene encodes CDR1 MDHEN and CDR2 SYDVKM.

This clonotype has more than one count but fewer than ten. The genes are TRBV27 and TRBJ1-1; no definite D call. V lost 0 bases to trimming and J lost 6 bases, with 8 bases between them. The CDR3 has 13 residues. The germline V gene has CDR1 MNHEY and CDR2 SMNVEV (reference sequence). The chain's CDR3 is CASSLSVGAEAFF. The CDR3, as DNA: TGTGCCAGCAGTTTATCGGTGGGTGCTGAAGCTTTCTTT.

This clonotype was observed many times. V is TRBV19 and J is TRBJ1-1, with D unclear. The CDR3 has 15 residues. Trimming cost V 6 bases and J 1 base, with 15 bases left between them. Germline CDR1 LNHDA, CDR2 SQIVND (reference sequence). The CDR3 DNA sequence: TGTGCCAGTAGCCTAAAAGGGTCGGGGAACACTGAAGCTTTCTTT. Protein product: CASSLKGSGNTEAFF.

The chain employs TRBV6-1 and TRBJ1-5, with TRBD1 as a possible D gene (5 bases). Germline lookup yields CDR1 MNHNS and CDR2 SASEGT. The CDR3 has 14 residues. The germline V and J ends were trimmed by 11 bases and 1 base, with 15 bases remaining between them. The CDR3 loop is CAQLRGGSNQPQHF. The CDR3 region has the DNA TGTGCCCAACTCCGGGGCGGCAGCAATCAGCCCCAGCATTTT.

The sample holds a few counts of this clonotype. The gene calls are TRBV30 and TRBJ1-5; no definite D call. The V end was cut by 3 bases, the J end by 3 bases, with 6 bases between. Germline V gene data show CDR1 as GTSNPN and CDR2 as SVGIG (reference sequence). The CDR3 spans 12 residues. The CDR3 sequence: CAWSQTNQPQHF. The CDR3 nucleotides are TGTGCCTGGAGCCAGACCAATCAGCCCCAGCATTTT.

The sample holds many counts of this clonotype. The rearrangement uses TRBV12-3 or TRBV12-4 and TRBJ2-3; 8 nucleotides match TRBD2. The CDR3 runs 14 residues. V lost 6 bases, J lost 2 bases, and 4 bases stayed unmatched. Here the CDR3 DNA reads TGTGCCAGCAGCCTTAGCGGGGTCACAGATACGCAGTATTTT. It codes for CASSLSGVTDTQYF.

This clonotype was counted at least ten times. The chain has TRBV5-1 and TRBJ2-1; 9 bases are shared with TRBD1. CDR1 and CDR2 (germline): SGHRS, YFSETQ. The V segment lost 2 bases and the J segment 5 bases; nucleotides outside the gene matches: 5. This CDR3 has 15 amino acids. CDR3 nucleotides: TGCGCCAGCAGCTTAGGGGACAGGGTCAACAATGAGCAGTTCTTC. Protein product: CASSLGDRVNNEQFF. The full variable domain, with the rest looked up from reference TRBV5-1 and TRBJ2-1, is KAGVTQTPRYLIKTRGQQVTLSCSPISGHRSVSWYQQTPGQGLQFLFEYFSETQRNKGNFPGRFSGRQFSNSRSEMNVSTLELGDSALYLCASSLGDRVNNEQFFGPGTRLTVL.

This clonotype was picked up many times. The chain employs TRBV12-3 or TRBV12-4 and TRBJ2-2, with D possibly matching TRBD2 (6 bases). The CDR3 runs to 17 residues. V was trimmed by 3 bases and J by 0 bases, leaving 14 bases between them. CDR3 region: CASSFAESGPNTGELFF. Written as DNA, the CDR3 is TGTGCCAGCAGTTTCGCCGAAAGCGGGCCGAACACCGGGGAGCTGTTTTTT.

V gene TRBV28 combines with J gene TRBJ2-1, with TRBD1 matching over 7 bases. This CDR3 comprises 14 residues. Unmatched junction bases numbered 3, after V lost 4 bases and J lost 3 bases. The germline V gene has CDR1 MDHEN and CDR2 SYDVKM. The CDR3 is CASSSGGIYNEQFF. DNA for the CDR3: TGTGCCAGCAGTTCAGGGGGTATCTACAATGAGCAGTTCTTC. The variable domain in full, with the rest retrieved from reference TRBV28 and TRBJ2-1, is DVKVTQSSRYLVKRTGEKVFLECVQDMDHENMFWYRQDPGLGLRLIYFSYDVKMKEKGDIPEGYSVSREKKERFSLILESASTNQTSMYLCASSSGGIYNEQFFGPGTRLTVL.

The V gene is TRBV5-6, the J gene TRBJ1-4; TRBD1 might be the D (5 bases). The CDR3 spans 15 residues. Between the trimmed V and J ends, which lost 5 bases and 0 bases, there was a span of 11 bases. Germline-derived CDR1 and CDR2 are SGHDT and YYEEEE. CDR3 in DNA: TGTGCCAGCAGGAGGGACGGTGCAACTAATGAAAAACTGTTTTTT. This encodes CASRRDGATNEKLFF.

This clonotype showed up many times. The chain links TRBV6-5 to TRBJ1-2; TRBD1 matches at 8 bases. The V gene end was trimmed by 5 bases and the J gene end by 3 bases; junction bases not matched to a gene: 5. Germline lookup yields CDR1 MNHEY and CDR2 SVGAGI. This CDR3 is built from 14 residues. This CDR3 is CASSRTTGDYGYTF. In DNA, the CDR3 is TGTGCCAGCAGTAGAACGACAGGGGACTATGGCTACACCTTC.

This clonotype occurred a few times. V gene TRBV2 combines with J gene TRBJ2-5; TRBD1 might be the D (6 bases). The germline gives CDR1 SNHLY, CDR2 FYNNEI. CDR3 size: 14 residues. V dropped 2 bases and J dropped 2 bases, with 9 bases sitting between them. CDR3 sequence: CASSEITGQETQYF. In nucleotides, the CDR3 is TGTGCCAGCAGTGAAATAACAGGGCAAGAGACCCAGTACTTC.

This clonotype was seen a handful of times. The chain carries TRBV14 and TRBJ2-1; a possible D gene is TRBD1 (9 bases). The CDR3 has 16 residues. The ends were cut back, 1 base at V and 7 bases at J, with 17 bases in the middle. Germline lookup yields CDR1 SGHDN and CDR2 FVKESK. CDR3 coding DNA: TGTGCCAGCAGCCAAGCGGGGGGGACAGGGCGGAATGAGCAGTTCTTC. It translates to CASSQAGGTGRNEQFF.

This clonotype was detected many times. The chain is built from TRBV20-1 and TRBJ2-2; no reliable D call. CDR3 length equals 14 residues. Deletions cut 1 base from V and 6 bases from J, with 12 bases between. The germline gives CDR1 DFQATT, CDR2 SNEGSKA (reference sequence). CDR3 sequence (DNA): TGCAGTGCTAGAGTAACATTGTTGTCCGGGGAGCTGTTTTTT. Its protein is CSARVTLLSGELFF.

This clonotype appeared many times. As DNA, the CDR3 is TGTGCCAGCAGTTACTCTGGGGGGTTAGGCTACACCTTC. This codes for CASSYSGGLGYTF. The V and J genes are TRBV6-5 and TRBJ1-2; tentative D call: TRBD1 (5 bases). The germline CDR1 and CDR2 sequences are MNHEY and SVGAGI. The CDR3 is 13 residues long. Trimming left V 0 bases short and J 8 bases short, with 10 bases between.

The sample holds many counts of this clonotype. The rearrangement links TRBV25-1 to TRBJ1-1; D gene uncertain. CDR3 length: 14 residues. The V end was cut by 3 bases, the J end by 1 base, with 9 bases between. In germline, CDR1 is MGHDK, CDR2 SYGVNS. Written as DNA, the CDR3 is TGTGCCAGCAGTGATCTAGGGAGGAACACTGAAGCTTTCTTT. Translated: CASSDLGRNTEAFF.

The chain combines TRBV20-1 with TRBJ2-3; D uncertain. CDR3 length equals 11 residues. The V gene lost 6 bases and the J gene lost 7 bases, with 11 bases spanning the gap. Germline V gives CDR1 DFQATT, CDR2 SNEGSKA (reference sequence). The CDR3 DNA sequence: TGCAGTGCCACAATGGCCTATACGCAGTATTTT. It translates to CSATMAYTQYF.

This clonotype is medium-sized in the sample. V gene TRBV28 combines with J gene TRBJ1-5, with D tentatively TRBD1 (6 bases). This CDR3 has 15 amino acids. Germline assignment: CDR1 MDHEN and CDR2 SYDVKM. V gave up 11 bases and J gave up 2 bases, with 19 bases separating them. CDR3 DNA: TGTGCCGCCCTGCCGGGGGGCAAGGGCAATCAGCCCCAGCATTTT. Amino acids: CAALPGGKGNQPQHF. Drawing the rest from reference TRBV28 and TRBJ1-5, the complete variable domain is DVKVTQSSRYLVKRTGEKVFLECVQDMDHENMFWYRQDPGLGLRLIYFSYDVKMKEKGDIPEGYSVSREKKERFSLILESASTNQTSMYLCAALPGGKGNQPQHFGDGTRLSIL.

This clonotype has a count of ten or more. The rearrangement uses TRBV6-2 or TRBV6-3 and TRBJ2-7, with 8 bases identical to TRBD1. Germline CDR1 and CDR2: MNHEY and SVGEGT. CDR3 length: 19 amino acids. The trim removed 6 bases at V and 2 bases at J, leaving 21 bases unmatched. CDR3 coding DNA: TGTGCCAGCAGACCAAGATCGACGTGGACAGGGAATATGCCCTACGAGCAGTACTTC. Amino acids: CASRPRSTWTGNMPYEQYF.

This clonotype came up many times. V and J are TRBV20-1 and TRBJ2-1; a weak D match, TRBD2 (6 bases). With 6 bases removed from V and 5 bases from J, the gap between germline ends came to 20 bases. This CDR3 is built from 15 residues. Germline V gene lookup returns CDR1 DFQATT and CDR2 SNEGSKA (reference sequence). The CDR3 loop reads CSARNLAKKNNEQFF. CDR3 DNA sequence: TGCAGTGCCAGAAATCTAGCGAAGAAAAACAATGAGCAGTTCTTC.

This clonotype is medium-sized. The V and J genes are TRBV5-1 and TRBJ1-5, with D tentatively TRBD1 (5 bases). Germline CDR1 reads SGHRS; CDR2 reads YFSETQ. The CDR3 sequence is 15 residues long. V lost 0 bases and J 3 bases, leaving 10 bases between the germline ends. In DNA, the CDR3 is TGCGCCAGCAGCTTGGTGGCAGGGATCAATCAGCCCCAGCATTTT. Amino acid sequence: CASSLVAGINQPQHF.